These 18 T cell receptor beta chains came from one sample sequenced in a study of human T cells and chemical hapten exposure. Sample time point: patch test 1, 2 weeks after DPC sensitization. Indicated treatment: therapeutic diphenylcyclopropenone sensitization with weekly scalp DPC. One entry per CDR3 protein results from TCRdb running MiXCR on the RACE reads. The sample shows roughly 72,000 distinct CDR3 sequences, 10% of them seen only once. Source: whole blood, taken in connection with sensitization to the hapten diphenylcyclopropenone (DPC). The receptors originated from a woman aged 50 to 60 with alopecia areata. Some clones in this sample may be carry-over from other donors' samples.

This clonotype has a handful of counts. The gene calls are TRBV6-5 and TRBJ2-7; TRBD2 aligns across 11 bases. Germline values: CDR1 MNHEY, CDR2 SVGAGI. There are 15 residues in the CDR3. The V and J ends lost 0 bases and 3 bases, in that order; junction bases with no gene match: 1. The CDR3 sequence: CASSYSTSGSYEQYF. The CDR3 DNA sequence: TGTGCCAGCAGTTACTCAACTAGCGGGAGCTACGAGCAGTACTTC.

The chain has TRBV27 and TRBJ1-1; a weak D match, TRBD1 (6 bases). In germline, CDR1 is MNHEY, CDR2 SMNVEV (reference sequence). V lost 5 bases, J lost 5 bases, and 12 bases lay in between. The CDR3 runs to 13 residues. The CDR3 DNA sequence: TGTGCCAGCAGTATAGGGGGTAGAACTGAAGCTTTCTTT. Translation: CASSIGGRTEAFF.

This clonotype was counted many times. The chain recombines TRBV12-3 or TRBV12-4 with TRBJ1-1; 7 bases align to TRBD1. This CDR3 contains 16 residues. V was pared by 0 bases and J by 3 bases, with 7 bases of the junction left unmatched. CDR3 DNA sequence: TGTGCCAGCAGTTTAGCGGACAGGAAGGGGGACACTGAAGCTTTCTTT. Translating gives CASSLADRKGDTEAFF.

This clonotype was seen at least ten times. The chain's CDR3 is CASSWTGADSLHF. The CDR3 DNA sequence: TGTGCCAGCAGCTGGACAGGCGCCGATAGCCTCCACTTT. The chain recombines TRBV7-9 with TRBJ1-6; 7 bases fit TRBD1. Germline V CDR1 and CDR2: SEHNR, FQNEAQ (reference sequence). The CDR3 totals 13 residues. Trimming at V came to 4 bases and at J to 15 bases, leaving 9 bases not matched to a gene.

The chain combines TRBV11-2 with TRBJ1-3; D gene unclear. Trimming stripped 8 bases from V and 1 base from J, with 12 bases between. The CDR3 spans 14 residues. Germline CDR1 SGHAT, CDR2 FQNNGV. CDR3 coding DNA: TGTGCCAGCGGGAGGCGGGGTTCTGGAAACACCATATATTTT. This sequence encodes CASGRRGSGNTIYF.

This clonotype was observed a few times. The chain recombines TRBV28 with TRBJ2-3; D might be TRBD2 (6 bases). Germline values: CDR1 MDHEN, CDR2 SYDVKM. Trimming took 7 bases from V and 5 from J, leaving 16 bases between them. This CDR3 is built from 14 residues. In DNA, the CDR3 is TGTGCCAGCATAATTTCAGGGCGGGGAGATACGCAGTATTTT. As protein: CASIISGRGDTQYF.

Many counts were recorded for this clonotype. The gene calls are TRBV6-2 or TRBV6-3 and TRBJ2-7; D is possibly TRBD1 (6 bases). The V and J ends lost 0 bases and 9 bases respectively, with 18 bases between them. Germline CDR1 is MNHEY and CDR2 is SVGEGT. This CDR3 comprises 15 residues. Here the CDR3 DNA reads TGTGCCAGCAGTTACTCCCCGGACAGATTAGTTCGGCAGTACTTC. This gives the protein CASSYSPDRLVRQYF.

CDR3 DNA: TGTGCCAGCTCACCAGACGGGAGAAAGAATGAGCAGTTCTTC. Translating it yields CASSPDGRKNEQFF. This chain uses TRBV18 with TRBJ2-1; D is possibly TRBD2 (6 bases). The CDR3 contains 14 residues. V shed 2 bases and J shed 7 bases, with 12 bases lying between them. Germline CDR1 and CDR2: KGHSH and LQKENI.

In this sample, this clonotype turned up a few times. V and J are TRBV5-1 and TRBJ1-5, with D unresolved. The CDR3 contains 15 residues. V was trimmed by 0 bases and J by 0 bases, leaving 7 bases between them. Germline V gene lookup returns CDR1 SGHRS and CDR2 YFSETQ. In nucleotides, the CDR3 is TGCGCCAGCAGCTTGGATGGGTTTAGCAATCAGCCCCAGCATTTT. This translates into CASSLDGFSNQPQHF. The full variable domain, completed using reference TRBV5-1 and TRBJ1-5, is KAGVTQTPRYLIKTRGQQVTLSCSPISGHRSVSWYQQTPGQGLQFLFEYFSETQRNKGNFPGRFSGRQFSNSRSEMNVSTLELGDSALYLCASSLDGFSNQPQHFGDGTRLSIL.

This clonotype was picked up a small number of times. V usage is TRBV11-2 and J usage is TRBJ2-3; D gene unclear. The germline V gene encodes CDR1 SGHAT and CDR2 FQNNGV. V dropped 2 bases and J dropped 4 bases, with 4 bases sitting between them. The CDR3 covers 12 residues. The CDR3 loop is CASSLQADTQYF. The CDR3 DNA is TGTGCCAGCAGCTTACAAGCAGATACGCAGTATTTT.

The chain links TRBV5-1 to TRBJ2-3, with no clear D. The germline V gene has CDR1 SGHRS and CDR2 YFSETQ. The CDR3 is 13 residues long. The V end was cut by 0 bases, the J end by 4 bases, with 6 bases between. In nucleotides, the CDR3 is TGCGCCAGCAGCTTGGGCATCGCAGATACGCAGTATTTT. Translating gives CASSLGIADTQYF. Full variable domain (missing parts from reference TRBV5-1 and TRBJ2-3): KAGVTQTPRYLIKTRGQQVTLSCSPISGHRSVSWYQQTPGQGLQFLFEYFSETQRNKGNFPGRFSGRQFSNSRSEMNVSTLELGDSALYLCASSLGIADTQYFGPGTRLTVL.

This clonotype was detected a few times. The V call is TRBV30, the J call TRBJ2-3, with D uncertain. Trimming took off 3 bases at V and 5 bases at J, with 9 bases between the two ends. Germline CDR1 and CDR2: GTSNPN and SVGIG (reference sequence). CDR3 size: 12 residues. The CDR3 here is CAWSRSGDTQYF. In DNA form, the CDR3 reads TGTGCCTGGAGCAGGTCGGGAGATACGCAGTATTTT.

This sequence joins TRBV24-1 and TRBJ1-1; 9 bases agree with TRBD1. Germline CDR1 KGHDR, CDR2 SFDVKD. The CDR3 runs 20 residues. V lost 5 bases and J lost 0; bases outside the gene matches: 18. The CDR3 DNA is TGTGCCACCAGTGCCCCAACAGGGGGCCTCCACCTTATTTTGAACACTGAAGCTTTCTTT. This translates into CATSAPTGGLHLILNTEAFF.

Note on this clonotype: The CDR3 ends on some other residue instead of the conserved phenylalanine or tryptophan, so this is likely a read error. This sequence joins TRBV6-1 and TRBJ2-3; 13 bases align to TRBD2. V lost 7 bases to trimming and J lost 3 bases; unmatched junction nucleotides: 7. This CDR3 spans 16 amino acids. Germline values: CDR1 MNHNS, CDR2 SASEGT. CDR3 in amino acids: CASTGLAGDGTDTQYL. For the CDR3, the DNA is TGTGCCAGCACTGGACTAGCGGGAGATGGGACAGATACGCAGTATCTT.

CDR3 sequence: CASSGPGHQPQHF. CDR3 DNA: TGTGCCAGCAGTGGCCCCGGGCATCAGCCCCAGCATTTT. This chain joins TRBV28 and TRBJ1-5; D not resolved. V was clipped by 5 bases and J by 5 bases, with 10 bases between them. The CDR3 totals 13 residues. Germline-derived CDR1 and CDR2 are MDHEN and SYDVKM.

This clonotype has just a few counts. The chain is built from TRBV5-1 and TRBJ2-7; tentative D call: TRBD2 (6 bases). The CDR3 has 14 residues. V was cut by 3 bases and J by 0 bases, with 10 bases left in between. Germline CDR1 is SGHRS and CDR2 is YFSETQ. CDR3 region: CASSSRGASYEQYF. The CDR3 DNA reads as TGCGCCAGCAGCTCCCGCGGGGCCTCCTACGAGCAGTACTTC.

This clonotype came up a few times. The CDR3 DNA reads TGTGCCAGCAGGGGTACCGGGACCGTTGGCGAGCAGTACTTC. Translation gives CASRGTGTVGEQYF. The chain joins TRBV3-1 to TRBJ2-7; the D call may be TRBD1 or TRBD2 (5 bases each). CDR3 length equals 14 residues. Trimming stripped 6 bases from V and 6 bases from J, with 18 bases between. From germline, CDR1 is LGHDT and CDR2 YNNKEL (reference sequence).

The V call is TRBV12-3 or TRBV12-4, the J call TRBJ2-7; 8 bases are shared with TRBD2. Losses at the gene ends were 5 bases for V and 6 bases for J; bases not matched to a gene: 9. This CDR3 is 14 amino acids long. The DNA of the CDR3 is TGTGCCAGCAGTGTAATAGCGGGATCTTCCGAGCAGTACTTC. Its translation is CASSVIAGSSEQYF.